These 8 T cell receptor beta chains originate from one sample sequenced in a study of blood T cells in healthy people across ages. A sample-barcoded 5' primer and a J-beta primer mix were used in a second PCR of roughly 6 to 12 cycles. TCRdb itself ran the 5' RACE reads through MiXCR, one entry per CDR3 protein. The repertoire holds about 280,000 distinct CDR3 sequences, 27% seen once, with 29% in the top ten. Sequenced sample: blood. The receptors come from a woman in her seventies in good health.

This clonotype has ten or more counts. The chain employs TRBV10-3 and TRBJ2-4; 8 bases agree with TRBD2. The CDR3 contains 16 residues. With 4 bases clipped from V and 3 bases from J, the junction kept 8 bases outside the gene matches. Germline V gene lookup returns CDR1 ENHRY and CDR2 SYGVKD. As DNA, the CDR3 is TGTGCCATCAGTGTCGGGAGGGGCGCGGGCAAAAACATTCAGTACTTC. It yields the protein CAISVGRGAGKNIQYF.

The chain links TRBV18 to TRBJ2-5, with D hard to call. The better agreement between TRBJ2-1 and the DNA end casts doubt on the J call. The CDR3 has 13 amino acids. Germline V gene sequence: CDR1 KGHSH, CDR2 LQKENI. CDR3 protein: CASSPRDTNEQFF. The DNA for the CDR3 is TGTGCCAGCTCACCCCGTGACACCAATGAGCAGTTCTTC.

The V and J genes are TRBV6-2 or TRBV6-3 and TRBJ2-1, with D perhaps TRBD1 (5 bases). Per the germline V gene, CDR1 is MNHEY and CDR2 is SVGEGT. Trimming removed 7 bases at V and 12 bases at J, with 25 bases between. This CDR3 region has 15 residues. CDR3 sequence reads: CASTQTQGPTMRQFF. The CDR3 nucleotides read TGTGCCAGCACCCAAACCCAGGGTCCAACAATGAGGCAGTTCTTC.

This clonotype was detected a few times. V and J are TRBV10-3 and TRBJ2-1, with TRBD1 identical over 8 bases. The end of the DNA aligns better with TRBJ2-7, so the J call may be wrong. The CDR3 loop spans 13 amino acids. Per germline, CDR1 ENHRY and CDR2 SYGVKD. The CDR3 region is CAISEPDREEQYF. DNA for the CDR3: TGTGCCATCAGTGAGCCGGACAGGGAAGAGCAGTACTTC.

The chain has TRBV4-2 and TRBJ1-4; no reliable D call. Trimming pared 1 base from V and 7 bases from J, leaving 4 bases between. From germline, CDR1 is LGHNA and CDR2 YNFKEQ. The CDR3 covers 12 residues. This CDR3 is CASSQVSEKLFF. The CDR3 coding sequence is TGTGCCAGCAGCCAAGTGAGTGAAAAACTGTTTTTT.

Many counts were recorded for this clonotype. This chain links TRBV5-1 with TRBJ2-6, with D hard to call. Deletions cut 2 bases from V and 0 bases from J, with 9 bases between. The CDR3 loop spans 16 amino acids. From germline, CDR1 is SGHRS and CDR2 YFSETQ. This CDR3 reads CASSFGRSSGANVLTF. The CDR3 coding sequence is TGCGCCAGCAGCTTTGGGCGGTCCTCTGGGGCCAACGTCCTGACTTTC. Using reference TRBV5-1 and TRBJ2-6 for the parts outside the CDR3, the full variable domain is KAGVTQTPRYLIKTRGQQVTLSCSPISGHRSVSWYQQTPGQGLQFLFEYFSETQRNKGNFPGRFSGRQFSNSRSEMNVSTLELGDSALYLCASSFGRSSGANVLTFGAGSRLTVL.

This clonotype has at least ten counts. The CDR3 reads CASSRGRLTEQFF. The CDR3 DNA sequence: TGTGCCAGCAGCCGAGGTAGACTGACGGAGCAGTTCTTC. V and J are TRBV14 and TRBJ2-1; D call uncertain. Deletions cut 4 bases from V and 10 bases from J, with 14 bases between. Germline V gives CDR1 SGHDN, CDR2 FVKESK. The CDR3 runs to 13 residues.

The chain uses TRBV11-2 and TRBJ2-2; TRBD1 might be the D (6 bases). The CDR3 covers 13 residues. The germline V gene encodes CDR1 SGHAT and CDR2 FQNNGV. Trimming removed 4 bases from V and 7 bases from J, with 10 bases in between. Written as DNA, the CDR3 is TGTGCCAGCAGCTCCGAGGGGGACGGGGAGCTGTTTTTT. Protein: CASSSEGDGELFF.